This TCR beta chain was recorded in a study of cytomegalovirus exposure and HLA in healthy donors. About this clone: At one end the junction does not follow the germline gene, possibly because of a read error.

Germline values: CDR1 SSHAT, CDR2 FNYEAQ (reference sequence). The CDR3 consists of 12 residues. With 60 Vbeta and 13 Jbeta primers, the PCR was carried out. The data were produced by immunoSEQ multiplex PCR, yet TCRdb's version contains in-frame clones alone and is incomplete. The repertoire has about 160,000 clones, around 67% of them found once; the top ten carry 3.5% to 5%. The TCR comes from a woman between 18 and 29 years old in good health and CMV-seropositive. The gene calls are TRBV7-7 and TRBJ2-1; D uncertain. Material for sequencing was PBMCs. DNA of the CDR3: TGTGCTAGCAGCGACAACTACAATGAGCAGTTCTTC. This encodes CASSDNYNEQFF.